These T cell receptor beta chains were read from a single sample in a study of blood T cell repertoires in COVID-19. Generated by immunoSEQ multiplex PCR, the TCRdb table keeps only in-frame clones and is missing some. The sample shows around 130,000 clones, 75% to 85% of them seen only once. The sequencing input was peripheral blood. These receptors were collected from a man between 45 and 60 years old with acute or convalescent COVID-19. CDR3s include the opening cysteine and the closing phenylalanine or tryptophan. A D gene is named only where the DNA matches it firmly.

v_gene: TRBV10-3; d_gene: TRBD2; CDR3aa: CAISESLLAGVYEQFF
v_gene: TRBV6-5; d_gene: TRBD1; CDR3aa: CASSYSGLGTGFEQYF
v_gene: TRBV5-5; d_gene: -; CDR3aa: CASSLGQGGQPQHF
v_gene: TRBV7-9; d_gene: -; CDR3aa: CASSLLQFSATNEKLFF
v_gene: TRBV27; d_gene: -; CDR3aa: CASSLPGGQETQYF
v_gene: TRBV6-6; d_gene: TRBD2; CDR3aa: CASRPTSGGYEQYF
v_gene: TRBV19; d_gene: -; CDR3aa: CASSMGGTGDTQYF
v_gene: TRBV11-2; d_gene: TRBD1; CDR3aa: CASTRGRDYEQYF
v_gene: TRBV5-1; d_gene: TRBD2; CDR3aa: CASSWTSGGRDTGELFF
v_gene: TRBV3-1/TRBV3-2; d_gene: -; CDR3aa: CASSLHSADTQYF
v_gene: TRBV6-5; d_gene: -; CDR3aa: CASSTGTQNTEAFF
v_gene: TRBV30; d_gene: -; CDR3aa: CAWSVRGSYEQYF
v_gene: TRBV9; d_gene: -; CDR3aa: CASSAQGIGEKLFF
v_gene: TRBV6-5; d_gene: -; CDR3aa: CASYRTGPYEQYF
v_gene: TRBV9; d_gene: -; CDR3aa: CASSVTGNYGYTF
v_gene: TRBV19; d_gene: TRBD2; CDR3aa: CASSISAGGPYNEQFF
v_gene: TRBV5-1; d_gene: TRBD1; CDR3aa: CASRDRDTDTQYF
v_gene: TRBV7-3; d_gene: -; CDR3aa: CASSFSVLEGETQYF
v_gene: TRBV28; d_gene: -; CDR3aa: CASSSGAGNYGYTF
v_gene: TRBV5-1; d_gene: TRBD1; CDR3aa: CASIDRGSGVNNEQFF
v_gene: TRBV25-1; d_gene: -; CDR3aa: CASSEAWASSGGELFF
v_gene: TRBV19; d_gene: -; CDR3aa: CASSAGMGNSPLHF
v_gene: TRBV6-1; d_gene: -; CDR3aa: CASSETPTGPGGEKLFF
v_gene: TRBV6-5; d_gene: TRBD1; CDR3aa: CASSLQGESTNEQFF
v_gene: TRBV19; d_gene: -; CDR3aa: CASNYRVGSGNTIYF
v_gene: TRBV10-3; d_gene: TRBD2; CDR3aa: CAISDPGGRRQSSYEQYF
v_gene: TRBV6-1; d_gene: TRBD1; CDR3aa: CASSEGQGTSQPQHF
v_gene: TRBV4-1; d_gene: -; CDR3aa: CASSPGLYNEQFF